This TCR beta chain is drawn from a study of cytomegalovirus exposure and HLA in healthy donors. Whole-study findings and limits: In a later analysis, V- and J-gene trimming of beta chains associated with a DCLRE1C missense variant, replicated independently.

This PCR relied on a set of 60 Vbeta primers and 13 Jbeta primers. Source study methods: In a later analysis, 80 million to 100 million unique TCR beta chains included roughly 11 million shared by two or more donors. Libraries were prepared by immunoSEQ multiplex PCR; TCRdb keeps only in-frame clonotypes and omits some of them. D and trimming were read from the DNA, whereas the V and J calls and clone size are those reported in that table. The table includes fewer than 250,000 clones, about 77% detected once. On this clone itself: What it recognizes is unknown.

CDR3 length: 19 amino acids. CDR1 is SNHLY, CDR2 FYNNEI, per germline. J was trimmed by 4 bases and V by 7 bases; bases with no gene match: 25. V gene TRBV2 combines with J gene TRBJ2-7; TRBD2 aligns across 7 bases. The receptor comes from a young woman in good health and CMV-seronegative. The source material was PBMCs. The CDR3 DNA is TGTGCCAGCACTGACCACCGCCCCCCCCCAGCGGGACTGGCATACGAGCAGTACTTC. This codes for CASTDHRPPPAGLAYEQYF.